This TCR beta chain comes out of a study of T cell repertoires in cytomegalovirus infection. CDR3 length: 12 residues. The trim removed 5 bases at V and 7 bases at J, leaving 4 bases unmatched. Per germline, CDR1 SGHVS and CDR2 FQNEAQ. Notes on the study in general: HLA-C-restricted TCR beta clonotypes specific for CMV led the ex vivo response.

TCRdb independently ran MiXCR on the reads; one entry per CDR3 protein. The profile covers some 30,000 distinct CDR3 sequences, with under 20% appearing a single time and roughly 80% taken by the ten largest. This clonotype was observed a few times. Its antigen is not known. The sequences come from CD8+ T cells from cultured PBMCs, collected from culture after CMV antigen stimulation. The clonotype originates from a human donor in good health (CMV status not recorded). Some clones in this sample may be carry-over from other donors' samples. This rearrangement joins TRBV7-8 to TRBJ2-7; 8 bases align to TRBD2. CDR3 DNA sequence: TGTGCCAGCAGCCGACGGGGGGGGGAGCAGTACTTC. As protein: CASSRRGGEQYF.